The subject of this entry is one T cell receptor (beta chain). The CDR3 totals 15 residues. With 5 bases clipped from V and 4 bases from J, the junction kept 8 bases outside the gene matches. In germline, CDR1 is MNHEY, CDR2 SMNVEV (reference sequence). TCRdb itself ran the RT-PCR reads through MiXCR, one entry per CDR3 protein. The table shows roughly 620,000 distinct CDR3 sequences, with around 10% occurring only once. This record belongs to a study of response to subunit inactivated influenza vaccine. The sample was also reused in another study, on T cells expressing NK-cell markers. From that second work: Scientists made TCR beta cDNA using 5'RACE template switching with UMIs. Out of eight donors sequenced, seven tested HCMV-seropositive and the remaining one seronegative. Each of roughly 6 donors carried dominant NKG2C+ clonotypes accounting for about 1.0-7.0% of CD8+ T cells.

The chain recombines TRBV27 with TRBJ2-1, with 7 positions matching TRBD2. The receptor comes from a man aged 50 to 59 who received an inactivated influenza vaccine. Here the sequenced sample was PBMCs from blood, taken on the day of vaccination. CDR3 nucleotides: TGTGCCAGCAGTCCCGGGGTAGCGGGTTACAATGAGCAGTTCTTC. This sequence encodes CASSPGVAGYNEQFF.